The 17 T cell receptor beta chains below come from one sample, sequenced in a study of blood T cell repertoires in COVID-19. Data came from immunoSEQ multiplex PCR; TCRdb stores just in-frame clones and leaves some out. The sample shows approximately 83,000 clones, approximately 77% of them seen only once. Sequencing was done on a sample of peripheral blood. These receptors came from a woman of 80 years or more with acute or convalescent COVID-19.

This rearrangement joins TRBV3-1 (or the pseudogene TRBV3-2) to TRBJ2-7, with TRBD1 matching 9 bases. Germline V gene data show CDR1 as LGHDT and CDR2 as YNNKEL (reference sequence). Losses at the gene ends were 1 base for V and 5 bases for J; bases not matched to a gene: 6. The CDR3 totals 15 residues. The CDR3: CASSQVGDRAHEQYF. The CDR3 DNA is TGTGCCAGCAGCCAAGTAGGGGACAGGGCCCACGAGCAGTACTTC.

The chain employs TRBV5-1 and TRBJ1-2, with 9 bases matching TRBD1. Germline CDR1 and CDR2: SGHRS and YFSETQ. The V gene end was trimmed by 2 bases and the J gene end by 4 bases; junction bases not matched to a gene: 9. The CDR3 is 16 residues long. The chain's CDR3 is CASSFGTGYRSYGYTF. For the CDR3, the DNA is TGCGCCAGCAGCTTCGGGACAGGGTATAGGAGCTATGGCTACACCTTC.

The V gene is TRBV23-1, the J gene TRBJ1-2; 11 nucleotides line up with TRBD1. TRBV23-1 is known as an ORF, though its function is uncertain. The CDR3 length is 16 residues. Trimming took 10 bases from V and 0 from J; bases not matched to a gene: 10. CDR3 DNA sequence: TGCGCCAACAACCGGGACAGGGGGTCTGCTAACTATGGCTACACCTTC. This translates into CANNRDRGSANYGYTF.

V and J are TRBV5-1 and TRBJ2-7; D is perhaps TRBD2 (6 bases). This CDR3 spans 14 amino acids. Germline CDR1 reads SGHRS; CDR2 reads YFSETQ. The V gene lost 4 bases and the J gene lost 1 base, with 12 bases spanning the gap. The CDR3 sequence is CASSGGLYSYEQYF. CDR3 DNA: TGCGCCAGCAGCGGGGGACTGTATTCCTACGAGCAGTACTTC. Supplemented by reference TRBV5-1 and TRBJ2-7, the full variable domain reads KAGVTQTPRYLIKTRGQQVTLSCSPISGHRSVSWYQQTPGQGLQFLFEYFSETQRNKGNFPGRFSGRQFSNSRSEMNVSTLELGDSALYLCASSGGLYSYEQYFGPGTRLTVT.

The chain is built from TRBV7-2 and TRBJ2-2, with TRBD2 as a possible D gene (5 bases). The CDR3 is 15 amino acids. The germline V gene encodes CDR1 SGHTA and CDR2 FQGNSA. Trimming stripped 4 bases from V and 6 bases from J, with 15 bases between. The CDR3 DNA sequence: TGTGCCAGCAGCTATCCTACTAGTACTCCCGGGGAGCTGTTTTTT. Its protein is CASSYPTSTPGELFF.

This chain joins TRBV5-1 and TRBJ2-2; D ambiguous. Germline V lookup: CDR1 SGHRS, CDR2 YFSETQ. V was pared by 3 bases and J by 5 bases, with 8 bases between. CDR3 length equals 13 residues. The CDR3 spells CASSSTQTGELFF. The DNA of the CDR3 is TGCGCCAGCAGCTCCACACAAACCGGGGAGCTGTTTTTT.

The chain couples TRBV7-2 to TRBJ1-1; 7 bases agree with TRBD1. CDR3 length: 13 residues. V lost 5 bases, J lost 6 bases, and 6 bases stayed unmatched. The germline CDR1 and CDR2 sequences are SGHTA and FQGNSA. CDR3 nucleotide sequence: TGTGCCAGCAGCCGAAACAGGGGCTCTGAAGCTTTCTTT. The encoded protein is CASSRNRGSEAFF.

This clone showed up just a few times. The V call is TRBV19, the J call TRBJ1-1; 7 bases line up with TRBD1. This CDR3 comprises 14 residues. Germline assignment: CDR1 LNHDA and CDR2 SQIVND (reference sequence). Trimming at V came to 9 bases and at J to 5 bases, leaving 12 bases not matched to a gene. In DNA, the CDR3 is TGTGCCAGCACTCTTCACAGGGGTCGAACTGAAGCTTTCTTT. Translation gives CASTLHRGRTEAFF.

The chain recombines TRBV2 with TRBJ1-1, with 7 bases matching TRBD1. The V gene's germline CDR1 is SNHLY and CDR2 FYNNEI. The CDR3 extends over 13 amino acids. J lost 1 base, V lost 6 bases, and 2 bases had no gene match. As DNA, the CDR3 is TGTGCCAGCAGCGGACAGGAGAACACTGAAGCTTTCTTT. This gives the protein CASSGQENTEAFF. The full variable domain, completed using reference TRBV2 and TRBJ1-1, is EPEVTQTPSHQVTQMGQEVILRCVPISNHLYFYWYRQILGQKVEFLVSFYNNEISEKSEIFDDQFSVERPDGSNFTLKIRSTKLEDSAMYFCASSGQENTEAFFGQGTRLTVV.

The chain links TRBV10-3 to TRBJ2-7; 8 positions agree with TRBD1. V shed 1 base, J shed 5 bases, and the junction held 1 base outside the gene matches. Germline CDR1 is ENHRY and CDR2 is SYGVKD. CDR3 length: 13 amino acids. CDR3 nucleotide sequence: TGTGCCATCAGTGAGTGGGACAGGCACGAGCAGTACTTC. Amino acids: CAISEWDRHEQYF.

This chain joins TRBV7-9 and TRBJ2-7; 9 positions agree with TRBD1. The CDR3 length is 14 residues. Germline CDR1 is SEHNR and CDR2 is FQNEAQ (reference sequence). V shed 8 bases and J 3 bases; nucleotides not matched to a gene: 8. This CDR3 is CASASDRGIYEQYF. In DNA, the CDR3 is TGTGCCAGCGCCTCGGACAGGGGAATCTACGAGCAGTACTTC.

This chain uses TRBV19 with TRBJ1-1, with D hard to call. The CDR3 is 13 amino acids. The germline CDR1 and CDR2 sequences are LNHDA and SQIVND (reference sequence). Between the trimmed V and J ends, which lost 10 bases and 3 bases, there was a span of 15 bases. The CDR3 protein is CATLSAIDTEAFF. The CDR3 DNA is TGTGCCACCCTCTCTGCGATCGACACTGAAGCTTTCTTT.

The chain has TRBV6-1 and TRBJ1-2, with 8 bases matching TRBD1. Germline CDR1 MNHNS, CDR2 SASEGT. V lost 3 bases and J lost 6; bases outside the gene matches: 9. This CDR3 has 15 amino acids. The CDR3 sequence is CASSDQGASGDGYTF. Here the CDR3 DNA reads TGTGCCAGCAGTGACCAGGGGGCGTCAGGTGATGGCTACACCTTC.

V and J are TRBV5-5 and TRBJ2-3; 8 bases agree with TRBD1. CDR3 length: 16 amino acids. Germline-derived CDR1 and CDR2 are SGHKS and YYEKEE (reference sequence). V trimming: 0 bases; J trimming: 4 bases; junction bases outside the gene matches: 7. CDR3 loop: CASSLEDRGPADTQYF. The CDR3 DNA reads TGTGCCAGCAGCTTGGAAGACAGGGGTCCAGCAGATACGCAGTATTTT.

The V and J genes are TRBV5-1 and TRBJ2-1; 7 bases map to TRBD1. The CDR3 length is 15 residues. Per the germline V gene, CDR1 is SGHRS and CDR2 is YFSETQ. The V and J ends lost 4 bases and 6 bases, in that order; junction bases with no gene match: 10. The CDR3 spells CASSPGQVGPNEQFF. CDR3 DNA: TGCGCCAGCAGCCCCGGACAGGTAGGCCCCAATGAGCAGTTCTTC. The full variable domain, in which reference TRBV5-1 and TRBJ2-1 provide the parts outside the CDR3, is KAGVTQTPRYLIKTRGQQVTLSCSPISGHRSVSWYQQTPGQGLQFLFEYFSETQRNKGNFPGRFSGRQFSNSRSEMNVSTLELGDSALYLCASSPGQVGPNEQFFGPGTRLTVL.

The V and J genes are TRBV4-1 and TRBJ1-2; the D is unclear. The CDR3 spans 15 residues. Germline V gives CDR1 MGHRA, CDR2 YSYEKL. The V gene lost 3 bases and the J gene lost 1 base, with 12 bases spanning the gap. CDR3 DNA: TGCGCCAGCAGCCAGGAGGTGGCGATTAACTATGGCTACACCTTC. This translates into CASSQEVAINYGYTF.

The chain joins TRBV15 to TRBJ2-7; possibly TRBD1 for D (6 bases). CDR3 size: 14 residues. V was trimmed by 0 bases and J by 4 bases, leaving 10 bases between them. Germline CDR1 reads LNHNV; CDR2 reads YYDKDF (reference sequence). The CDR3 spells CATSRDPDRYEQYF. CDR3 DNA sequence: TGTGCCACCAGCAGAGATCCCGACAGGTACGAGCAGTACTTC.